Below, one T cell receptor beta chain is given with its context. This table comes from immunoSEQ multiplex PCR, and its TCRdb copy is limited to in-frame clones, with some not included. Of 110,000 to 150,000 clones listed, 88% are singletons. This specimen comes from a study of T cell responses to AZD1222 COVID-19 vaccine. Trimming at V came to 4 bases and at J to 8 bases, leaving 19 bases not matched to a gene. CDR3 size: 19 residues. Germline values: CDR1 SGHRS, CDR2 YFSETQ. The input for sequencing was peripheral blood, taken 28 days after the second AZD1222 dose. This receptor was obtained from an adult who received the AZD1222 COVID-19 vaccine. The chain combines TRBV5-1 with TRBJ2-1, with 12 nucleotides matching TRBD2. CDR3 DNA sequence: TGCGCCAGCAGCGCGGGACTAGCGGGTGGGGCTATGTCTTGGGATGAGCAGTTCTTC. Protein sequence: CASSAGLAGGAMSWDEQFF. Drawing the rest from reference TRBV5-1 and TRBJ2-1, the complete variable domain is KAGVTQTPRYLIKTRGQQVTLSCSPISGHRSVSWYQQTPGQGLQFLFEYFSETQRNKGNFPGRFSGRQFSNSRSEMNVSTLELGDSALYLCASSAGLAGGAMSWDEQFFGPGTRLTVL.